Below are 25 T cell receptor beta chains sequenced from a single sample in a study of cytomegalovirus exposure and HLA in healthy donors. Use of 60 Vbeta and 13 Jbeta primers characterized the PCR. Data came from immunoSEQ multiplex PCR; TCRdb stores just in-frame clones and leaves some out. The sample has roughly 180,000 clones, approximately 81% seen once. Specimen: PBMCs. The source is a boy younger than 10 in good health and CMV-seronegative.

The chain combines TRBV28 with TRBJ1-3; D gene ambiguous. V lost 2 bases to trimming and J lost 3 bases, with 8 bases between them. The CDR3 sequence is 14 residues long. CDR1 and CDR2 (germline): MDHEN, SYDVKM. The CDR3 nucleotides read TGTGCCAGCAGTTTAACGGGTCGTGGAAACACCATATATTTT. Its protein is CASSLTGRGNTIYF.

The chain combines TRBV28 with TRBJ2-7, with D perhaps matching TRBD1 (6 bases). V was clipped by 4 bases and J by 9 bases, with 10 bases between them. Germline CDR1 and CDR2: MDHEN and SYDVKM. The CDR3 is 11 residues long. For the CDR3, the DNA is TGTGCCAGCAGTTGGGGGACATCGCAGTACTTC. Encoded protein: CASSWGTSQYF.

The rearrangement uses TRBV7-3 and TRBJ2-1; 12 bases are shared with TRBD1. The CDR3 runs 15 residues. The germline V gene has CDR1 SGHTA and CDR2 FQGTGA. The V segment lost 5 bases and the J segment 6 bases; nucleotides outside the gene matches: 5. This CDR3 is CASSPGTGGFNEQFF. The DNA of the CDR3 is TGTGCCAGCAGCCCCGGGACAGGGGGCTTCAATGAGCAGTTCTTC. Full variable domain (outside the CDR3, taken from reference TRBV7-3 and TRBJ2-1): GAGVSQTPSNKVTEKGKYVELRCDPISGHTALYWYRQSLGQGPEFLIYFQGTGAADDSGLPNDRFFAVRPEGSVSTLKIQRTERGDSAVYLCASSPGTGGFNEQFFGPGTRLTVL.

This sequence joins TRBV2 and TRBJ1-1; a weak D match, TRBD1 (5 bases). The CDR3 is 13 amino acids. Trimming removed 6 bases at V and 5 bases at J, with 13 bases between. Germline V lookup: CDR1 SNHLY, CDR2 FYNNEI. CDR3 DNA sequence: TGTGCCAGCAGAGCTTACAGGAATACTGAAGCTTTCTTT. It specifies CASRAYRNTEAFF. Combining the CDR3 with reference TRBV2 and TRBJ1-1 gives the whole variable domain EPEVTQTPSHQVTQMGQEVILRCVPISNHLYFYWYRQILGQKVEFLVSFYNNEISEKSEIFDDQFSVERPDGSNFTLKIRSTKLEDSAMYFCASRAYRNTEAFFGQGTRLTVV.

The DNA of the CDR3 is TGTGCCAGCAGTGAAGATAGCTACAATGAGCAGTTCTTC. The encoded protein is CASSEDSYNEQFF. The rearrangement joins TRBV2 to TRBJ2-1; D is ambiguous. V was cut by 1 base and J by 3 bases, with 4 bases left in between. Per germline, CDR1 SNHLY and CDR2 FYNNEI. The CDR3 is made up of 13 amino acids.

V and J are TRBV4-2 and TRBJ2-1; 12 positions match TRBD2. The germline CDR1 and CDR2 sequences are LGHNA and YNFKEQ. V lost 3 bases, J lost 8 bases, and 5 bases stayed unmatched. The length of the CDR3 is 15 residues. The chain's CDR3 is CASSQQTSGGYEQFF. CDR3 nucleotides: TGTGCCAGCAGCCAGCAGACTAGCGGGGGATATGAGCAGTTCTTC.

This chain joins TRBV7-2 and TRBJ2-1; 11 nucleotides line up with TRBD1. Germline V gene data show CDR1 as SGHTA and CDR2 as FQGNSA. CDR3 length: 18 amino acids. V dropped 5 bases and J dropped 6; count of bases not matched to a gene: 15. CDR3 in amino acids: CASSEGTRRDRGINEQFF. CDR3 nucleotides: TGTGCCAGCAGCGAAGGTACCCGCCGGGACAGGGGGATCAATGAGCAGTTCTTC.

The rearrangement links TRBV7-2 to TRBJ2-1; tentative D call: TRBD2 (5 bases). Germline assignment: CDR1 SGHTA and CDR2 FQGNSA. V was shortened by 7 bases and J by 9 bases, with 19 bases between the two germline ends. The CDR3 contains 14 residues. In DNA, the CDR3 is TGTGCCAGCAAGGTTGAGGCCTCTGAGGGTGAGCAGTTCTTC. Encoded protein: CASKVEASEGEQFF.

A remark on this clone: An end of the junction differs from the germline gene, which may be a read error. The gene calls are TRBV19 and TRBJ1-3, with 7 bases lining up with TRBD1. The CDR3 contains 15 residues. Germline-derived CDR1 and CDR2 are LNHDA and SQIVND (reference sequence). The CDR3, as DNA: TGTGCCAGTAGTGTTTCCGGGACAGCTGGAGACACCATATATTTT. Encoded protein: CASSVSGTAGDTIYF.

This sequence joins TRBV6-1 and TRBJ2-6; D is unresolved. The germline CDR1 and CDR2 sequences are MNHNS and SASEGT. V lost 0 bases and J lost 0, with 3 bases in between. The CDR3 contains 15 residues. CDR3 amino acids: CASSEALSGANVLTF. The CDR3 DNA sequence: TGTGCCAGCAGTGAAGCCCTCTCTGGGGCCAACGTCCTGACTTTC.

CDR3 bases: TGCGCCAGCAGTGAGCCTAGCGGGCCAGATACGCAGTATTTT. Its translation is CASSEPSGPDTQYF. The chain links TRBV10-1 to TRBJ2-3, with TRBD2 matching over 8 bases. Germline lookup yields CDR1 WNHNN and CDR2 SYGVQD (reference sequence). The CDR3 loop spans 14 amino acids. J was trimmed by 4 bases and V by 2 bases; bases with no gene match: 2.

V usage is TRBV10-1 and J usage is TRBJ2-3; D unclear. Germline CDR1 is WNHNN and CDR2 is SYGVQD (reference sequence). The CDR3 spans 15 residues. V was pared by 3 bases and J by 4 bases, with 14 bases between. The CDR3 protein is CASSDRFKTADTQYF. The CDR3 DNA reads TGCGCCAGCAGTGATCGGTTTAAAACGGCAGATACGCAGTATTTT.

On this clone itself: Other nucleotide sequences in the sample specify the same CDR3. The V call is TRBV6-1, the J call TRBJ1-1, with a weak D call TRBD1 (5 bases). V lost 0 bases to trimming and J lost 5 bases, with 16 bases between them. Germline V gene data show CDR1 as MNHNS and CDR2 as SASEGT. The CDR3 covers 16 residues. The CDR3 protein is CASSEAMGGGTTEAFF. In DNA form, the CDR3 reads TGTGCCAGCAGTGAAGCGATGGGGGGAGGAACGACTGAAGCTTTCTTT.

This clone was found once. The chain joins TRBV28 to TRBJ2-7; D is possibly TRBD2 (5 bases). The CDR3 is made up of 14 amino acids. Trimming took off 3 bases at V and 4 bases at J, with 13 bases between the two ends. CDR1 and CDR2 (germline): MDHEN, SYDVKM. This chain's CDR3 is CASSFGNRPYEQYV. CDR3 in DNA: TGTGCCAGCAGTTTCGGGAACCGTCCTTACGAGCAGTACGTC.

CDR3 in DNA: TGCGCCAGCAGTGAACTAGGACTAGCGGGCCTTCAAGAGACCCAGTACTTC. It encodes CASSELGLAGLQETQYF. This chain links TRBV10-2 with TRBJ2-5; TRBD2 matches at 11 bases. The CDR3 is 17 amino acids. V gave up 3 bases and J gave up 2 bases; unmatched junction bases: 8. The germline gives CDR1 WSHSY, CDR2 SAAADI.

This clone was detected once. This sequence joins TRBV14 and TRBJ1-1; 9 bases agree with TRBD1. This CDR3 is built from 16 residues. The V gene end was trimmed by 2 bases and the J gene end by 3 bases; junction bases not matched to a gene: 7. The germline V gene has CDR1 SGHDN and CDR2 FVKESK. CDR3 bases: TGTGCCAGCAGCCAACGTACAGGGGGCGCGGACACTGAAGCTTTCTTT. It is translated as CASSQRTGGADTEAFF.

The CDR3 region is CASSIVPYSNQPQHF. The CDR3 DNA follows: TGTGCCAGTAGTATTGTTCCTTATAGCAATCAGCCCCAGCATTTT. The V gene is TRBV19, the J gene TRBJ1-5; D ambiguous. Trimming took off 3 bases at V and 0 bases at J, with 9 bases between the two ends. The CDR3 is made up of 15 amino acids. Germline loops: CDR1 LNHDA, CDR2 SQIVND (reference sequence). Based on the CDR3 plus reference TRBV19 and TRBJ1-5, the full variable domain is DGGITQSPKYLFRKEGQNVTLSCEQNLNHDAMYWYRQDPGQGLRLIYYSQIVNDFQKGDIAEGYSVSREKKESFPLTVTSAQKNPTAFYLCASSIVPYSNQPQHFGDGTRLSIL.

J is TRBJ2-1 and V is TRBV27; possible D gene TRBD1, 6 bases. The CDR3 spans 14 residues. Germline V CDR1 and CDR2: MNHEY, SMNVEV (reference sequence). The V end lost 3 bases, the J end lost 4 bases, and 10 bases lay between the germline ends. The CDR3 protein is CASSLPGQYNEQFF. The CDR3 DNA sequence: TGTGCCAGCAGTTTGCCTGGACAGTACAATGAGCAGTTCTTC.

V usage is TRBV6-1 and J usage is TRBJ2-4, with D perhaps matching TRBD2 (7 bases). The length of the CDR3 is 16 residues. Germline assignment: CDR1 MNHNS and CDR2 SASEGT. Trimming stripped 0 bases from V and 7 bases from J, with 16 bases between. The chain's CDR3 is CASSEARGPPSNIQYF. CDR3 DNA sequence: TGTGCCAGCAGTGAAGCGCGGGGGCCTCCGAGTAACATTCAGTACTTC.

This chain uses TRBV7-2 with TRBJ2-5, with 7 positions matching TRBD1. Judging by the DNA end, TRBJ2-7 fits better; the J call may be wrong. Germline lookup yields CDR1 SGHTA and CDR2 FQGNSA. CDR3 length: 14 residues. The CDR3 coding sequence is TGTGCCAGCAGCTTAAATCACAGGGGCTACGAGCAGTACTTC. Translated, it gives CASSLNHRGYEQYF.

The rearrangement uses TRBV6-5 and TRBJ1-1; D remains ambiguous. The CDR3 is made up of 13 amino acids. Trimming removed 5 bases at V and 7 bases at J, with 14 bases between. The germline CDR1 and CDR2 sequences are MNHEY and SVGAGI. The DNA for the CDR3 is TGTGCCAGCAGTCAAAACCCACGACTTGAAGCTTTCTTT. It codes for CASSQNPRLEAFF.

The chain uses TRBV28 and TRBJ1-2, with 7 bases identical to TRBD1. Germline values: CDR1 MDHEN, CDR2 SYDVKM. V lost 5 bases and J lost 4; bases outside the gene matches: 4. The length of the CDR3 is 13 residues. CDR3 residues: CASSDRALYGYTF. DNA for the CDR3: TGTGCCAGCAGTGACAGGGCCCTCTATGGCTACACCTTC.

This chain connects TRBV5-1 to TRBJ2-5; 7 nucleotides agree with TRBD2. The CDR3 consists of 17 residues. The ends lost 0 bases at V and 5 bases at J; junction bases unmatched: 13. The V gene's germline CDR1 is SGHRS and CDR2 YFSETQ. CDR3: CASSLVDARPRGETQYF. The CDR3 coding sequence is TGCGCCAGCAGCTTGGTTGACGCGAGGCCGCGGGGGGAGACCCAGTACTTC.

This chain links TRBV4-1 with TRBJ1-2; no definite D call. Deletions cut 0 bases from V and 8 bases from J, with 4 bases between. The CDR3 consists of 11 residues. Germline CDR1 reads MGHRA; CDR2 reads YSYEKL. The CDR3 loop reads CASSQEGGYTF. CDR3 in DNA: TGCGCCAGCAGCCAAGAGGGCGGCTACACCTTC.

The chain links TRBV5-1 to TRBJ2-5; 12 nucleotides line up with TRBD1. Germline V CDR1 and CDR2: SGHRS, YFSETQ. The CDR3 covers 16 residues. Unmatched junction bases numbered 10, after V lost 3 bases and J lost 7 bases. The DNA of the CDR3 is TGCGCCAGCAGCTCAACCACGGGACAGGGGGCGCGGACCCAGTACTTC. Amino acid sequence: CASSSTTGQGARTQYF.